This TCR beta chain was captured by sequencing in a study of cytotoxic CD8 clonotypes in ibrutinib-treated CLL. The ends were cut back, 1 base at V and 4 bases at J, with 8 bases in the middle. Germline V gene lookup returns CDR1 SGHDT and CDR2 YYEEEE. This CDR3 region has 13 residues. The assay was immunoSEQ multiplex PCR, and TCRdb's table has in-frame clones only and misses some. The sample carries some 200,000 clones, nearly 80% recorded once. The TCR sequence derives from a human donor with chronic lymphocytic leukemia. This specimen was PBMCs, taken after 12 months of ibrutinib treatment. The V and J genes are TRBV5-6 and TRBJ1-2; D is undetermined. CDR3 protein: CASSLRALYGYTF. In DNA form, the CDR3 reads TGTGCCAGCAGCTTGAGGGCACTCTATGGCTACACCTTC. The full variable domain, in which reference TRBV5-6 and TRBJ1-2 provide the parts outside the CDR3, is DAGVTQSPTHLIKTRGQQVTLRCSPKSGHDTVSWYQQALGQGPQFIFQYYEEEERQRGNFPDRFSGHQFPNYSSELNVNALLLGDSALYLCASSLRALYGYTFGSGTRLTVV.